This T cell receptor beta chain was documented in a study of T cell responses to AZD1222 COVID-19 vaccine. Whole-study results and caveats: Just a handful of AZD1222 recipients tested seropositive at baseline. It should be noted that donors were predominantly white British and more often female, and clonal diversity was possibly underestimated.

The CDR3 sequence is 15 residues long. CDR1 SGHTS and CDR2 YDEGEE come from the germline V gene. V shed 2 bases and J shed 1 base, with 10 bases lying between them. Turning to this clone: Its specificity is not known.

Method: immunoSEQ multiplex PCR; TCRdb's copy keeps in-frame clones and lacks some. The repertoire consists of about 140,000 clones, with approximately 90% occurring once and the leading ten covering about 3.4%. This TCR derives from an adult in good health. This sequence joins TRBV5-8 and TRBJ2-1; the D gene is possibly TRBD1 (6 bases). Sequencing used peripheral blood, obtained on day 0 of AZD1222 vaccination. CDR3 region: CASSLQGGSYNEQFF. CDR3 DNA: TGTGCCAGCAGCTTACAGGGCGGGTCCTACAATGAGCAGTTCTTC.